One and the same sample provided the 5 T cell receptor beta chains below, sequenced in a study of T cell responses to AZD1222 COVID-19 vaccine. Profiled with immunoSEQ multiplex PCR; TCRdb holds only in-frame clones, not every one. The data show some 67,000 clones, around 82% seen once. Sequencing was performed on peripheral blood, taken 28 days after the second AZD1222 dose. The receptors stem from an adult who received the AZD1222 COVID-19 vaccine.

The CDR3 nucleotides read TGTGCCAGCAGCGGAGGGGGCTCTTCACCCCTCCACTTT. Protein: CASSGGGSSPLHF. The V gene is TRBV7-2, the J gene TRBJ1-6, with 7 bases aligning to TRBD1. The V and J ends lost 5 bases and 9 bases, in that order; junction bases with no gene match: 4. Germline values: CDR1 SGHTA, CDR2 FQGNSA. The CDR3 covers 13 residues. Full variable domain (rest looked up from reference TRBV7-2 and TRBJ1-6): GAGVSQSPSNKVTEKGKDVELRCDPISGHTALYWYRQSLGQGLEFLIYFQGNSAPDKSGLPSDRFSAERTGGSVSTLTIQRTQQEDSAVYLCASSGGGSSPLHFGNGTRLTVT.

In DNA, the CDR3 is TGTGCCAGCAGCTTTACAGGGGGTTACTCTGGGGCCAACGTCCTGACTTTC. Translated: CASSFTGGYSGANVLTF. V gene TRBV5-6 combines with J gene TRBJ2-6; 8 nucleotides line up with TRBD1. The junction had 4 bases not matched to a gene; V was cut back by 2 bases and J by 0 bases. The CDR3 is 17 residues long. Germline V gene data show CDR1 as SGHDT and CDR2 as YYEEEE.

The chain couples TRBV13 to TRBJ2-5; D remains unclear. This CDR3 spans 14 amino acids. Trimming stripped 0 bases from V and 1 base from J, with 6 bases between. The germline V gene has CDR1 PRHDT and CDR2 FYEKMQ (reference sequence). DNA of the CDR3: TGTGCCAGCAGCTTAGGCCCCCGCCAAGAGACCCAGTACTTC. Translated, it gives CASSLGPRQETQYF.

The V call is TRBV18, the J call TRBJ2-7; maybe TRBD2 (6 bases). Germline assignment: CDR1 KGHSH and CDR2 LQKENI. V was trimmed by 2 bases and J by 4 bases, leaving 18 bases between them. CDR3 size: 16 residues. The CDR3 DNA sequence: TGTGCCAGCTCACCAAGAGGAACGGGGGACTCTTACGAGCAGTACTTC. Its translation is CASSPRGTGDSYEQYF.

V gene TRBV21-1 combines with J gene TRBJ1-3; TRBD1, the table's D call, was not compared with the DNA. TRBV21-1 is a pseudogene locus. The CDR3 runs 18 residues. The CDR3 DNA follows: TGTGCCAGCAGCAAGGGTTTAGGGACAGGGGACTCTGGAAACACCATATATTTT. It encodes CASSKGLGTGDSGNTIYF.